This T cell receptor (beta chain) was sequenced for a study of blood T cell repertoires in COVID-19. Method: immunoSEQ multiplex PCR; TCRdb's copy keeps in-frame clones and lacks some. In the table there are about 71,000 clones, over 75% of which are singletons. The CDR3 runs 13 residues. Trimming cost V 2 bases and J 8 bases; bases outside gene matches: 2. Germline values: CDR1 SGHRS, CDR2 YFSETQ. This sequence was found in a woman aged 18-35 years with acute or convalescent COVID-19. This rearrangement joins TRBV5-1 to TRBJ2-1; 9 bases line up with TRBD1. Material: peripheral blood. CDR3: CASSLDRGYEQFF. CDR3 DNA sequence: TGCGCCAGCAGCTTAGACAGGGGGTATGAGCAGTTCTTC.